Listed below are T cell receptor beta chains from one sample, sequenced in a study of shared clonotypes between healthy human individuals. The method was immunoSEQ multiplex PCR; TCRdb's version includes in-frame clones alone and lacks a portion of them. This table holds fewer than 600,000 clones, roughly 79% found once. The sequencing sample was made of PBMCs. The receptors here all came from a middle-aged woman in good health. Some clones in this sample may be carry-over from other donors' samples. Both conserved end residues are part of each CDR3. The D gene is left open where the match is weak. Some rows mark clone size as missing; the rest say once, few, many or name a class of expanded clone.

j_call,clone_size,d_call,v_call,cdr3_length,cdr3_aa,cdr3_nt
TRBJ2-1,-,-,TRBV7-9,11,CASSLQREQFF,TGTGCCAGCAGCTTACAGCGGGAGCAGTTCTTC
TRBJ2-1,-,TRBD2,TRBV10-3,14,CAISGGTRNNEQFF,TGTGCCATCAGTGGCGGGACTAGGAACAATGAGCAGTTCTTC
TRBJ2-5,-,-,TRBV6-5,13,CASSRAVQETQYF,TGTGCCAGCAGCCGGGCGGTCCAAGAGACCCAGTACTTC
TRBJ1-1,-,-,TRBV21-1,14,CASSTRRGNTEAFF,TGTGCCAGCAGCACTAGGAGGGGGAACACTGAAGCTTTCTTT
TRBJ2-6,-,-,TRBV7-3,18,CASSLNPAWVAGANVLTF,TGTGCCAGCAGCTTAAACCCGGCTTGGGTGGCTGGGGCCAACGTCCTGACTTTC
TRBJ2-1,-,TRBD2,TRBV15,15,CATSRAGVAGVEQFF,TGTGCCACCAGCAGGGCGGGGGTAGCGGGAGTTGAGCAGTTCTTC
TRBJ2-7,-,TRBD2,TRBV18,16,CASSPQGGASFYEQYF,TGTGCCAGCTCACCCCAGGGAGGGGCCTCCTTCTACGAGCAGTACTTC
TRBJ2-4,-,-,TRBV30,12,CAWSLGGGIQYF,TGTGCCTGGAGTCTAGGAGGTGGCATTCAGTACTTC
TRBJ2-3,once,TRBD2,TRBV28,14,CASSLGTITDTQYF,TGTGCCAGCAGTCTCGGGACTATTACAGATACGCAGTATTTT
TRBJ1-5,-,-,TRBV15,16,CATSRDVELGNQPQHF,TGTGCCACCAGCAGAGATGTTGAATTAGGTAATCAGCCCCAGCATTTT
TRBJ2-3,once,-,TRBV5-1,16,CASSIMDSSSTDTQYF,TGCGCCAGCAGCATCATGGACAGCTCTAGCACAGATACGCAGTATTTT
TRBJ2-7,-,-,TRBV10-1,13,CASSATGSYEQYF,TGCGCCAGCAGCGCAACGGGATCCTACGAGCAGTACTTC
TRBJ2-2,-,-,TRBV15,13,CATSRDIIGELFF,TGTGCCACCAGCAGAGATATCATCGGGGAGCTGTTTTTT
TRBJ2-5,-,-,TRBV7-6,18,CASSSGPPSQGEGETQYF,TGTGCCAGCAGCTCCGGACCCCCCAGCCAGGGTGAAGGAGAGACCCAGTACTTC
TRBJ2-7,-,TRBD2,TRBV19,15,CASMSLHSGTAEQYF,TGTGCCAGCATGTCCCTCCATAGCGGGACGGCCGAGCAGTACTTC
TRBJ1-1,-,-,TRBV27,19,CASSPLTNWAVVSNTEAFF,TGTGCCAGCAGTCCACTAACCAACTGGGCCGTAGTGTCGAACACTGAAGCTTTCTTT
TRBJ1-1,-,TRBD1,TRBV11-3,17,CASSLPGQGALSTEAFF,TGTGCCAGCAGCTTACCGGGACAGGGGGCTCTAAGCACTGAAGCTTTCTTT
TRBJ1-1,-,TRBD1,TRBV6-4,17,CASSDPATGIMNTEAFF,TGTGCCAGCAGTGACCCTGCGACAGGGATCATGAACACTGAAGCTTTCTTT
TRBJ2-7,-,TRBD2,TRBV11-2,15,CASSLEAGVSYEQYF,TGTGCCAGCAGCTTAGAAGCGGGAGTCTCCTACGAGCAGTACTTC
TRBJ2-3,few,TRBD1,TRBV5-1,13,CASGQGNTDTQYF,TGCGCCAGCGGACAGGGAAACACAGATACGCAGTATTTT
TRBJ2-3,-,-,TRBV19,13,CASSVWSTDTQYF,TGTGCCAGTAGTGTATGGAGCACAGATACGCAGTATTTT
TRBJ2-3,-,TRBD2,TRBV7-8,17,CASSSQTSGREKDTQYF,TGTGCCAGCAGCTCTCAGACTAGCGGGAGGGAGAAAGATACGCAGTATTTT
TRBJ2-1,-,TRBD2,TRBV19,15,CASSPGLAGGGEQFF,TGTGCCAGTAGTCCCGGACTAGCGGGAGGTGGTGAGCAGTTCTTC
TRBJ2-1,once,TRBD1,TRBV5-1,15,CASSLDRQGGNEQFF,TGCGCCAGCAGCTTGGACCGACAGGGGGGCAATGAGCAGTTCTTC
TRBJ2-3,-,TRBD2,TRBV7-3,15,CASSLHPGAGDTQYF,TGTGCCAGCAGCTTACATCCGGGAGCGGGGGATACGCAGTATTTT
TRBJ2-3,-,TRBD1,TRBV30,14,CAWSGDRGNQPQYF,TGTGCCTGGAGTGGGGACAGGGGCAATCAGCCCCAGTATTTT
TRBJ2-1,-,-,TRBV7-9,15,CASSLSTLFYNEQFF,TGTGCCAGCAGCTTAAGTACCCTATTCTACAATGAGCAGTTCTTC
TRBJ2-1,-,TRBD2,TRBV29-1,14,CSVELAGSYNEQFF,TGCAGCGTCGAACTAGCGGGGTCCTACAATGAGCAGTTCTTC
TRBJ1-5,-,-,TRBV6-1,14,CASRQGNSNQPQHF,TGTGCCAGCAGGCAGGGGAATAGCAATCAGCCCCAGCATTTT
TRBJ2-1,-,TRBD1,TRBV28,14,CASSSPGQFNEQFF,TGTGCCAGCAGTTCACCGGGACAGTTCAATGAGCAGTTCTTC
TRBJ2-5,many,-,TRBV2,13,CASMRDRGETQYF,TGTGCCAGCATGCGGGACAGAGGAGAGACCCAGTACTTC
TRBJ2-1,-,-,TRBV7-9,15,CASSLQGDSYNEQFF,TGTGCCAGCAGCTTACAAGGGGACTCCTACAATGAGCAGTTCTTC
TRBJ2-3,-,TRBD1,TRBV18,15,CASSPGQGRTDTQYF,TGTGCCAGCTCCCCCGGACAGGGGAGGACAGATACGCAGTATTTT
TRBJ2-3,-,-,TRBV10-1,14,CASRGGLSTDTQYF,TGCGCCAGCAGAGGGGGACTTTCGACAGATACGCAGTATTTT
TRBJ2-5,few,-,TRBV5-1,16,CASSSGVRGIQETQYF,TGCGCCAGCAGCTCTGGGGTTAGGGGAATACAAGAGACCCAGTACTTC
TRBJ1-4,once,-,TRBV6-6,13,CASAVNIGEKLFF,TGTGCCAGCGCAGTAAACATTGGTGAAAAACTGTTTTTT
TRBJ2-1,-,-,TRBV18,13,CASSPPSVSEQFF,TGTGCCAGCTCACCACCCTCGGTGAGTGAGCAGTTCTTC
TRBJ2-7,-,-,TRBV9,17,CASSVVPSLTLPHEQYF,TGTGCCAGCAGCGTAGTCCCCTCCTTGACCCTCCCCCACGAGCAGTACTTC
TRBJ2-7,-,TRBD2,TRBV5-1,15,CASSRTSGVSYEQYF,TGCGCCAGCAGCCGGACTAGCGGGGTCTCCTACGAGCAGTACTTC
TRBJ1-5,once,-,TRBV28,15,CASSALGGQGQPQHF,TGTGCCAGCAGTGCCCTTGGGGGTCAGGGGCAGCCCCAGCATTTT
TRBJ2-1,-,-,TRBV6-6,14,CASRPKDTYNEQFF,TGTGCCAGCAGACCAAAGGACACCTACAATGAGCAGTTCTTC
TRBJ2-7,-,TRBD1,TRBV7-9,13,CASSDRGPYEQYF,TGTGCCAGCAGCGACAGGGGGCCCTACGAGCAGTACTTC
TRBJ1-2,-,TRBD1,TRBV7-9,14,CASSAGTGGLGYTF,TGTGCCAGCAGCGCCGGGACAGGGGGCTTGGGCTACACCTTC
TRBJ1-2,-,-,TRBV6-1,13,CATNRDANYGYTF,TGTGCCACCAACAGGGACGCTAACTATGGCTACACCTTC
TRBJ2-7,-,TRBD2,TRBV2,14,CASSEAGGAGEQYF,TGTGCCAGCAGTGAGGCGGGGGGCGCCGGAGAGCAGTACTTC
TRBJ2-1,few,TRBD2,TRBV6-1,15,CASCRSAGGVDEQFF,TGTGCCAGCTGTCGGTCTGCGGGGGGGGTAGATGAGCAGTTCTTC
TRBJ2-2,once,TRBD1,TRBV11-3,15,CASSRQGADTGELFF,TGTGCCAGCAGCCGACAGGGGGCGGACACCGGGGAGCTGTTTTTT
TRBJ2-7,-,-,TRBV28,13,CASSPPGTYEQYF,TGTGCCAGCAGCCCCCCTGGCACCTACGAGCAGTACTTC
TRBJ2-1,-,-,TRBV30,14,CAWSGGGSGNEQFF,TGTGCCTGGAGTGGGGGGGGCTCGGGCAATGAGCAGTTCTTC
TRBJ2-5,once,-,TRBV15,15,CATQLGKAAQETQYF,TGTGCCACCCAATTGGGAAAAGCGGCCCAAGAGACCCAGTACTTC
TRBJ2-5,-,TRBD2,TRBV5-1,15,CASSGGLAGEETQYF,TGCGCCAGCAGCGGGGGACTAGCGGGAGAAGAGACCCAGTACTTC
TRBJ2-3,-,-,TRBV7-2,14,CASSLAGAADTQYF,TGTGCCAGCAGCTTAGCGGGAGCAGCAGATACGCAGTATTTT
TRBJ2-3,-,-,TRBV28,12,CASSFERDTQYF,TGTGCCAGCAGTTTCGAAAGGGATACGCAGTATTTT
TRBJ2-1,-,-,TRBV6-5,15,CASSYSPTVYNEQFF,TGTGCCAGCAGTTACTCTCCGACAGTCTACAATGAGCAGTTCTTC
TRBJ2-3,-,-,TRBV5-1,15,CASSLATRALSTQYF,TGCGCCAGCAGCTTGGCGACTAGAGCCCTTTCTACGCAGTATTTT
TRBJ1-4,-,-,TRBV7-3,15,CASSRDSMENEKLFF,TGTGCCAGCAGCCGGGACTCCATGGAAAATGAAAAACTGTTTTTT
TRBJ1-5,-,-,TRBV19,15,CASSIEGSRGQPQHF,TGTGCCAGTAGTATAGAGGGCAGCCGAGGCCAGCCCCAGCATTTT